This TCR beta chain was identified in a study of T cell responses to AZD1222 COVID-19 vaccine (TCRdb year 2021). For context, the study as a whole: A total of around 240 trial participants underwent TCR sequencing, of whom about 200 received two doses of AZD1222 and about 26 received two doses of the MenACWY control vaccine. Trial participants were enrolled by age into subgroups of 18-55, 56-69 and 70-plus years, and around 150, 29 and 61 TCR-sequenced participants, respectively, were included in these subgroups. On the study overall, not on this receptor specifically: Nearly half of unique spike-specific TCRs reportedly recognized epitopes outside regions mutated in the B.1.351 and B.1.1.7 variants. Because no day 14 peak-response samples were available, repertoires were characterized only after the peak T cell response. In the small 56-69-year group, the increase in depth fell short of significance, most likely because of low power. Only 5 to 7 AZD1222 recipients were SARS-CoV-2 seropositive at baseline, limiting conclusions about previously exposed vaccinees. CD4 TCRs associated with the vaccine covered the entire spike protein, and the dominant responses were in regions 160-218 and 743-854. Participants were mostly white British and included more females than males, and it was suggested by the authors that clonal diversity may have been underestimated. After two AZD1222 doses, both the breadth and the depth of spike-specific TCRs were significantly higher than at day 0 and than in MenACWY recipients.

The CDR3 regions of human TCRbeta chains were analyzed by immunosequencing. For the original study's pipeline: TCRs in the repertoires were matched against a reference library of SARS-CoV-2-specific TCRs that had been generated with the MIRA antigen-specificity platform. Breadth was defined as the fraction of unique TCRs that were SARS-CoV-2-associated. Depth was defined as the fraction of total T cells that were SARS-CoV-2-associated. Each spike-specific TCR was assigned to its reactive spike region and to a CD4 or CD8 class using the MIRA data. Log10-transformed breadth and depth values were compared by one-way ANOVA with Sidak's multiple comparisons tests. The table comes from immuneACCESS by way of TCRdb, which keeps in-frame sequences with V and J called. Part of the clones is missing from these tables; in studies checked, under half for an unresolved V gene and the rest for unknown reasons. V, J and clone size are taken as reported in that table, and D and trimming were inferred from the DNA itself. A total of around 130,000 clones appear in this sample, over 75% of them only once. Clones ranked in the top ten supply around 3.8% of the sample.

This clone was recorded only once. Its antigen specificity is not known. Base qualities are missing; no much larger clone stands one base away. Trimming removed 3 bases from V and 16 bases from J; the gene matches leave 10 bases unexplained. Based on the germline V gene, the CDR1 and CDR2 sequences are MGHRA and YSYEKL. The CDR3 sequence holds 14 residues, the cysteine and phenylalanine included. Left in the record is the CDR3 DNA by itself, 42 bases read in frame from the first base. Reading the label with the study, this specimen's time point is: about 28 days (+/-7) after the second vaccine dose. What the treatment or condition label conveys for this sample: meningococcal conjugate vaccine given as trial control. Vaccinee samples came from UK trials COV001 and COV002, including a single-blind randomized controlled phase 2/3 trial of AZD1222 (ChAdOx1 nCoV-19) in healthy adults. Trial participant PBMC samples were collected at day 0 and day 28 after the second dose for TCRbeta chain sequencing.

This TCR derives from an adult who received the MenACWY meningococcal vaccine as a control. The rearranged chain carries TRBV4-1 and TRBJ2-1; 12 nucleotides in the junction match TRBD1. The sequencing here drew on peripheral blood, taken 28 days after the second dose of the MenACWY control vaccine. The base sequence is TGCGCCAGCAGCCATGTTACCGGGACAGGGGGCTACTTCTTC. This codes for CASSHVTGTGGYFF.